Below, 12 T cell receptor beta chains from the same sample are listed, as sequenced in a study of immune cell composition in non-small cell lung cancer. Sequencing was performed with immunoSEQ multiplex PCR; in TCRdb, only in-frame clones are kept and a portion is missing. The table shows 11,000 to 15,000 clones, with over 70% occurring only once. Sequences were obtained from lung tumor tissue. The source is a human donor with non-small cell lung cancer.

The chain is built from TRBV9 and TRBJ2-7; 12 nucleotides agree with TRBD2. This CDR3 spans 14 amino acids. J gave up 6 bases and V 5 bases, and 6 bases lay outside the gene matches. Germline CDR1 SGDLS, CDR2 YYNGEE. CDR3 nucleotide sequence: TGTGCCAGCAGTTCTCTAGCGGGAGGGACCGAGCAGTACTTC. It encodes CASSSLAGGTEQYF.

The CDR3 coding sequence is TGCGCCAGCAGCCAAGTGGGGGGACAGGGGAACACCGGGGAGCTGTTTTTT. Protein sequence: CASSQVGGQGNTGELFF. This chain links TRBV4-1 with TRBJ2-2; 9 nucleotides agree with TRBD1. After removal of 1 base from V and 1 base from J, the junction contained 4 bases not matched to a gene. This CDR3 has 17 residues. Per germline, CDR1 MGHRA and CDR2 YSYEKL.

V and J are TRBV27 and TRBJ1-3, with 8 bases identical to TRBD1. Germline V gives CDR1 MNHEY, CDR2 SMNVEV (reference sequence). V lost 5 bases, J lost 3 bases, and 9 bases stayed unmatched. The CDR3 runs to 16 residues. The CDR3 reads CASSTQNRGSGNTIYF. DNA of the CDR3: TGTGCCAGCAGTACCCAGAACAGGGGGAGTGGAAACACCATATATTTT.

The rearrangement uses TRBV7-8 and TRBJ2-7; D unresolved. The CDR3 consists of 14 residues. CDR1 is SGHVS and CDR2 is FQNEAQ in the germline V gene. The ends were cut back, 1 base at V and 5 bases at J, with 12 bases in the middle. The CDR3 reads CASSLGGSIHEQYF. For the CDR3, the DNA is TGTGCCAGCAGCTTAGGGGGTTCCATCCACGAGCAGTACTTC.

The rearrangement uses TRBV9 and TRBJ2-3; D not resolved. The CDR3 has 14 residues. Looked up from germline, CDR1 is SGDLS and CDR2 is YYNGEE. Trimming stripped 0 bases from V and 3 bases from J, with 8 bases between. The CDR3 coding sequence is TGTGCCAGCAGCGTAGGGGGTTGGACAGATACGCAGTATTTT. Protein sequence: CASSVGGWTDTQYF. The full variable domain, with the rest looked up from reference TRBV9 and TRBJ2-3, is DSGVTQTPKHLITATGQRVTLRCSPRSGDLSVYWYQQSLDQGLQFLIQYYNGEERAKGNILERFSAQQFPDLHSELNLSSLELGDSALYFCASSVGGWTDTQYFGPGTRLTVL.

V is TRBV29-1 and J is TRBJ2-1; no firm D call. V lost 7 bases and J lost 2, with 6 bases in between. This CDR3 spans 11 amino acids. Germline loops: CDR1 SQVTM, CDR2 ANQGSEA. DNA for the CDR3: TGCAGCGGAGGTCCCTACAATGAGCAGTTCTTC. Its translation: CSGGPYNEQFF.

This clone has just one count. J is TRBJ2-1 and V is TRBV19, with TRBD2 as a possible D gene (7 bases). The CDR3 covers 19 residues. Between the trimmed V and J ends, which lost 2 bases and 2 bases, there was a span of 22 bases. Germline assignment: CDR1 LNHDA and CDR2 SQIVND (reference sequence). The CDR3 loop is CASSISAGAGVGTYNEQFF. The CDR3 coding sequence is TGTGCCAGTAGTATATCGGCGGGGGCGGGAGTAGGGACCTACAATGAGCAGTTCTTC.

This clone was seen more than once but under ten times. This rearrangement joins TRBV5-1 to TRBJ2-1; D may be TRBD2 (7 bases). The germline CDR1 and CDR2 sequences are SGHRS and YFSETQ. The CDR3 is 16 amino acids. V was shortened by 4 bases and J by 1 base, with 15 bases between the two germline ends. In DNA form, the CDR3 reads TGCGCCAGCAGCCCCGGGGGGCAGGGTTCCTACAATGAGCAGTTCTTC. Its protein is CASSPGGQGSYNEQFF.

The CDR3 sequence is CASSPGQGQEQYF. The CDR3 bases are TGTGCCAGCTCACCGGGACAGGGGCAGGAGCAGTACTTC. The V and J genes are TRBV18 and TRBJ2-7; 10 bases are a match to TRBD1. Trimming cost V 3 bases and J 7 bases; bases outside gene matches: 3. CDR1 KGHSH and CDR2 LQKENI come from the germline V gene. CDR3 length: 13 residues.

The gene calls are TRBV5-1 and TRBJ2-5; D could derive from TRBD1 or TRBD2 (6 bases each). This CDR3 is 15 amino acids long. Trimming left V 0 bases short and J 5 bases short, with 14 bases between. From germline, CDR1 is SGHRS and CDR2 YFSETQ. The CDR3 DNA sequence: TGCGCCAGCAGCTTGGAGTCAGGGGCGGGGGAGACCCAGTACTTC. Translated, it gives CASSLESGAGETQYF.

The chain uses TRBV6-1 and TRBJ1-1; TRBD1 matches at 9 bases. Germline CDR1 is MNHNS and CDR2 is SASEGT. J lost 0 bases, V lost 5 bases, and 4 bases had no gene match. The CDR3 extends over 15 amino acids. This CDR3 reads CASSQTGGLNTEAFF. As DNA, the CDR3 is TGTGCCAGCAGTCAGACAGGGGGATTGAACACTGAAGCTTTCTTT.

The rearrangement uses TRBV5-8 and TRBJ2-3, with TRBD1 identical over 7 bases. Trimming took 0 bases from V and 1 from J; bases not matched to a gene: 2. In germline, CDR1 is SGHTS, CDR2 YDEGEE. This CDR3 has 15 residues. The CDR3 spells CASSLEGAGTDTQYF. In DNA form, the CDR3 reads TGTGCCAGCAGCTTGGAGGGGGCCGGCACAGATACGCAGTATTTT.